The 13 T cell receptor beta chains in this list originate from one sample, sequenced in a study of T cells in Graves' hyperthyroidism and ophthalmopathy. From RNA transcripts, TCR beta CDR3 regions were amplified. With the HTBI primer set, the TCR CDR3 went through a first round of RT-PCR. One entry per CDR3 protein, called by TCRdb with MiXCR from the multiplex PCR reads. The sample has hundreds of thousands of distinct CDR3 sequences; about 15% are singletons. Material: blood. The receptors shown here come from a woman younger than 45 with Graves' hyperthyroidism.

The genes are TRBV14 and TRBJ2-7, with D perhaps given as TRBD1 or TRBD2 (5 bases each). Germline V gene sequence: CDR1 SGHDN, CDR2 FVKESK. The CDR3 has 15 residues. V gave up 0 bases and J gave up 0 bases, with 9 bases separating them. This CDR3 reads CASSQELGPSYEQYF. CDR3 bases: TGTGCCAGCAGCCAAGAGTTGGGACCCTCCTACGAGCAGTACTTC.

This clonotype was recorded many times. The genes are TRBV28 and TRBJ2-7, with 9 bases lining up with TRBD1. Trimming cost V 1 base and J 3 bases; bases outside gene matches: 4. CDR1 and CDR2 (germline): MDHEN, SYDVKM. CDR3 size: 15 residues. The CDR3 spells CASSLFGTGIYEQYF. The CDR3 nucleotides read TGTGCCAGCAGTTTATTTGGGACAGGGATCTACGAGCAGTACTTC.

This clonotype was counted ten times or more. The J gene is TRBJ2-1, the V gene TRBV5-4; 12 nucleotides line up with TRBD2. J gave up 2 bases and V 4 bases, and 7 bases lay outside the gene matches. Germline V gene sequence: CDR1 SGHNT, CDR2 YYREEE (reference sequence). The CDR3 has 17 amino acids. The DNA of the CDR3 is TGTGCCAGCAGCCCGGGGACTAGCGGGCTAGCCTACAATGAGCAGTTCTTC. It yields the protein CASSPGTSGLAYNEQFF.

This clonotype was counted ten times or more. This chain uses TRBV27 with TRBJ2-3, with D hard to call. Looked up from germline, CDR1 is MNHEY and CDR2 is SMNVEV (reference sequence). The V gene lost 8 bases and the J gene lost 0 bases, with 18 bases spanning the gap. CDR3 length equals 16 residues. CDR3 region: CASAPDPAASTDTQYF. CDR3 DNA sequence: TGTGCCAGCGCTCCCGACCCAGCAGCTAGCACAGATACGCAGTATTTT.

This clonotype was seen many times. The V call is TRBV2, the J call TRBJ2-5; 8 bases align to TRBD2. The CDR3 extends over 15 amino acids. J was trimmed by 5 bases and V by 7 bases; bases with no gene match: 12. Germline V gene lookup returns CDR1 SNHLY and CDR2 FYNNEI. CDR3: CASTRGGAIPETQYF. Here the CDR3 DNA reads TGTGCCAGCACCCGGGGGGGTGCCATACCGGAGACCCAGTACTTC.

The chain joins TRBV6-2 or TRBV6-3 to TRBJ2-3, with no clear D. This CDR3 is 11 amino acids long. Trimming took 2 bases from V and 11 from J, leaving 8 bases between them. CDR1 and CDR2 from the germline V gene are MNHEY and SVGEGT. CDR3 sequence: CASSYPSGQYF. For the CDR3, the DNA is TGTGCCAGCAGTTACCCGTCCGGGCAGTATTTT.

This clonotype was observed at least ten times. CDR3 amino acids: CATRILAWNNQPQHF. The CDR3 nucleotides are TGTGCCACCAGGATCCTGGCGTGGAACAATCAGCCCCAGCATTTT. J is TRBJ1-5 and V is TRBV24-1; D gene unclear. V was trimmed by 7 bases and J by 3 bases, leaving 15 bases between them. The length of the CDR3 is 15 residues. The germline V gene has CDR1 KGHDR and CDR2 SFDVKD.

The chain uses TRBV28 and TRBJ2-3; TRBD2 matches at 11 bases. Germline trimming cut 4 bases from V and 0 bases from J; bases unmatched to any gene: 3. The CDR3 runs to 16 residues. CDR1 MDHEN and CDR2 SYDVKM come from the germline V gene. CDR3 in DNA: TGTGCCAGCAGTTCTCCTAGCGGGGGGAGCACAGATACGCAGTATTTT. The encoded protein is CASSSPSGGSTDTQYF.

The table lists this clonotype with many counts. J is TRBJ2-1 and V is TRBV2, with 8 bases identical to TRBD2. CDR3 length: 13 residues. V lost 6 bases to trimming and J lost 7 bases; unmatched junction nucleotides: 5. Germline CDR1 and CDR2: SNHLY and FYNNEI. The chain's CDR3 is CASSKTSGNEQFF. Here the CDR3 DNA reads TGTGCCAGCAGCAAAACTAGCGGAAATGAGCAGTTCTTC.

This clonotype was detected ten times or more. CDR3 in DNA: TGTGCCAGCAGCATCTCCTCCGGGGGCCTTCAAGAGACCCAGTACTTC. Amino acids: CASSISSGGLQETQYF. V and J are TRBV9 and TRBJ2-5; D assignment may be TRBD1 or TRBD2 (6 bases each). V was clipped by 4 bases and J by 2 bases, with 18 bases between them. The CDR3 length is 16 residues. CDR1 is SGDLS and CDR2 is YYNGEE in the germline V gene.

The sample holds many counts of this clonotype. V gene TRBV24-1 combines with J gene TRBJ2-2; 7 bases map to TRBD2. From germline, CDR1 is KGHDR and CDR2 SFDVKD. V was clipped by 8 bases and J by 0 bases; unmatched bases: 2. The CDR3 is 14 residues long. The CDR3 protein is CATKAGPNTGELFF. For the CDR3, the DNA is TGTGCCACCAAAGCGGGGCCGAACACCGGGGAGCTGTTTTTT.

A note on this clonotype: Since a much larger clone is just one base distant, this may be a read error. The chain couples TRBV11-2 to TRBJ2-3; D gene uncertain. The tail of the sequence fits TRBJ1-5 better, so the J call may be wrong. Germline values: CDR1 SGHAT, CDR2 FQNNGV. The CDR3 extends over 15 amino acids. For the CDR3, the DNA is TGTGCCAGCAGCCTCGAAGAGGGCAGTGCGTATACGCAGCATTTT. This sequence encodes CASSLEEGSAYTQHF.

This clonotype was counted ten times or more. This chain links TRBV30 with TRBJ2-5; D uncertain. V was cut by 1 base and J by 12 bases, with 12 bases left in between. The length of the CDR3 is 11 residues. The germline V gene encodes CDR1 GTSNPN and CDR2 SVGIG (reference sequence). The CDR3 region has the DNA TGTGCCTGGAGTGAGACGGGCCCGAAGTACTTC. Translation gives CAWSETGPKYF.